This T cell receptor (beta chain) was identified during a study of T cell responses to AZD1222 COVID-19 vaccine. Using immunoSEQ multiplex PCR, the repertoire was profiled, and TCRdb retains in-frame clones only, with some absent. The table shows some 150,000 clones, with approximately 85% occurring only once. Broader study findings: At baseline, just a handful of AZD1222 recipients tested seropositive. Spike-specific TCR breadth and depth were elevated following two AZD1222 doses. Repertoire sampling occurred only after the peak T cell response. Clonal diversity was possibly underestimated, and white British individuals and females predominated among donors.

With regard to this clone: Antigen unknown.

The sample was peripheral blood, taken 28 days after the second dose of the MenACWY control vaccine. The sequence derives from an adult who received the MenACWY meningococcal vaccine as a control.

The CDR3 is CASSKGSSYNSPLHF. The CDR3 region has the DNA TGTGCCAGTAGCAAAGGAAGCTCCTATAATTCACCCCTCCACTTT. The chain uses TRBV19 and TRBJ1-6; D not certain. The V gene's germline CDR1 is LNHDA and CDR2 SQIVND (reference sequence). With 6 bases removed from V and 0 bases from J, the gap between germline ends came to 9 bases. This CDR3 has 15 residues.